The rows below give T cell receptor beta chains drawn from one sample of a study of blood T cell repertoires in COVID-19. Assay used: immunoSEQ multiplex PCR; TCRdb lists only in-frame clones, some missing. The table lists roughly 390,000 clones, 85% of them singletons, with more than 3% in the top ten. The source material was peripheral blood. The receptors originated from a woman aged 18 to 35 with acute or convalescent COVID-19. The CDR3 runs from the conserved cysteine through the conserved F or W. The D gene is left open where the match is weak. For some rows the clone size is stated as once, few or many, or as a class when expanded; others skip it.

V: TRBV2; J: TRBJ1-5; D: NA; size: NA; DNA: TGTGCCAGCAGAGAGACCGCTGGGCGACCCCAGCATTTT; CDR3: CASRETAGRPQHF
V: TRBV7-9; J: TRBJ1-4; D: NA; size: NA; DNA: TGTGCCAGCGCACACGGGTCTAATGAAAAACTGTTTTTT; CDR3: CASAHGSNEKLFF
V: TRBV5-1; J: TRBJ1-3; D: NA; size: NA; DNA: TGCGCCAGCAGCTTGGGTGTCCGCGCTGGAAACACCATATATTTT; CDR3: CASSLGVRAGNTIYF
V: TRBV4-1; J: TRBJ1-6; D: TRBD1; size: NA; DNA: TGCGCCAGCAGCCAACTCAGGGGGATGTATAATTCACCCCTCCACTTT; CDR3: CASSQLRGMYNSPLHF
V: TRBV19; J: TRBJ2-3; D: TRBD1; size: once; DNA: TGTGCCAGTAGTACCACGGGACAGGGAAGTAGGGATACGCAGTATTTT; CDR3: CASSTTGQGSRDTQYF
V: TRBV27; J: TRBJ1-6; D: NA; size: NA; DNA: TGTGCCAGCACGTCCGGGGATAATTCACCCCTCCACTTT; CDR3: CASTSGDNSPLHF
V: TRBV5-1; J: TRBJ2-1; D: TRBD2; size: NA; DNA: TGCGCCAGCAGCGACCCCCTCGGGACTAGTGGCAATGAGCAGTTCTTC; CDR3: CASSDPLGTSGNEQFF
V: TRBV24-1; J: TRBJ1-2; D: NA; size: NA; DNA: TGTGCCACCAGTGATAGGGGATTTAACTATGGCTACACCTTC; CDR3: CATSDRGFNYGYTF
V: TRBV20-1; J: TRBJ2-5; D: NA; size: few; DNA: TGCAGTGCCCAAAACCAAGAGACCCAGTACTTC; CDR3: CSAQNQETQYF
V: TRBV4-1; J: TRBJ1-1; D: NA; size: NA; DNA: TGCGCCAGCAGCTCCTGGTCCTGGGACTTCAGCTCGAACACTGAAGCTTTCTTT; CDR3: CASSSWSWDFSSNTEAFF
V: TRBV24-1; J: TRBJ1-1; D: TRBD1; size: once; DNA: TGTGCCACCAGTGAGCACAGGGGGTCTGAAGCTTTCTTT; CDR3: CATSEHRGSEAFF
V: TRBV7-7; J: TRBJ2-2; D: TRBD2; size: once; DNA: TGTGCCAGCAGCTTATCTAGCGGGAGGGCCGACGGGGAGCTGTTTTTT; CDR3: CASSLSSGRADGELFF
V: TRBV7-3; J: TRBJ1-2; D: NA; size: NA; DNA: TGTGCCAGCAGCGAGCCTAACTATGGCTACACCTTC; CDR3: CASSEPNYGYTF
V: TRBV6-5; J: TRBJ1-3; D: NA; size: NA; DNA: TGTGCCAGCAGTCCGTCGCGCGTCACTCACATATATTTT; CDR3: CASSPSRVTHIYF
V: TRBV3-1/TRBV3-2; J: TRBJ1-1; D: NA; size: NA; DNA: TGTGCCAGCAGCCCAGGGTTCGATGCTGCTTTCTTT; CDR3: CASSPGFDAAFF
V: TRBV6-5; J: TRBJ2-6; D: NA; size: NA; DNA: TGTGCCAGCACCATCCCTGGGGCCAACGTCCTGACTTTC; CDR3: CASTIPGANVLTF
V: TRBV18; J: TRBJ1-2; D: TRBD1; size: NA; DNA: TGTGCCAGCTCAGTCACGCAGGGGGCAGGCTATGGCTACACCTTC; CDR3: CASSVTQGAGYGYTF
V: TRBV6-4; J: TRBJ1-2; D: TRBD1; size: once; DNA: TGTGCCAGCAAGAGACAGGGGGCCGATGGCTACACCTTC; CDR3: CASKRQGADGYTF
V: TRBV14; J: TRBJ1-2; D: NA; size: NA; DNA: TGTGCCAGCAGCCCCCTCGTCCTCTCCCGAGGCCCTACTTCTGGAGGCTATGGCTACACCTTC; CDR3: CASSPLVLSRGPTSGGYGYTF